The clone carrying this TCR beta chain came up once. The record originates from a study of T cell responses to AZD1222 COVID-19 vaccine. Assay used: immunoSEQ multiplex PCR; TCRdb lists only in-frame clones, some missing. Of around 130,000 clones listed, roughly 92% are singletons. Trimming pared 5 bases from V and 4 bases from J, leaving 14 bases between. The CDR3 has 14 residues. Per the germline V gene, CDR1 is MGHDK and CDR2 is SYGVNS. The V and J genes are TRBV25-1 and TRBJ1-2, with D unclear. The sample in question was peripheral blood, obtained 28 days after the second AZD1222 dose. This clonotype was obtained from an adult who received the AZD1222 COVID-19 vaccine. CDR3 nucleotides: TGTGCCAGCAGTCCCCCGGGGTCTAGCTATGGCTACACCTTC. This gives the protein CASSPPGSSYGYTF.